These 5 T cell receptor beta chains share one sample of origin, sequenced in a study of vaccination effects on CD4 cells after COVID-19. No antigen has been identified for these receptors. Clones were sequenced by immunoSEQ multiplex PCR, and TCRdb holds only the in-frame ones, with some missing. Altogether tens of thousands of clones are present, approximately 76% being singletons, with the ten largest covering 0.75% to 1%. Within the ViraFEST assay, antigen-specific CD4+ T cells underwent expansion with viral peptide pools prior to sequencing. The culture ran for about 11 days, and then CD4+ T cells were isolated. As their vaccination, participants received two doses of either BNT162b2 or mRNA-1273. The specimen was CD4+ T cells from PBMCs cultured with HCoV-OC43 spike peptides, collected after COVID-19 vaccination. Subset indicated: HCoV-OC43 spike overlapping peptide pool stimulation. The origin of the receptors is a human donor who received a COVID-19 vaccine.

CDR3 nucleotides: TGCAGTGCTACGGGGAACACTGAAGCTTTCTTT. It is translated as CSATGNTEAFF. The chain is built from TRBV20-1 and TRBJ1-1, with unresolved D. The length of the CDR3 is 11 residues. V was cut by 4 bases and J by 1 base, with 4 bases left in between. Germline CDR1 reads DFQATT; CDR2 reads SNEGSKA (reference sequence).

This clone has more than one count but fewer than ten. The rearrangement joins TRBV10-3 to TRBJ2-5; tentatively, D is TRBD1 (6 bases). Germline V CDR1 and CDR2: ENHRY, SYGVKD. With 10 bases removed from V and 0 bases from J, the gap between germline ends came to 9 bases. CDR3 length: 12 residues. CDR3 in DNA: TGTGCCAGCCGACAGGACCAAGAGACCCAGTACTTC. Its protein is CASRQDQETQYF.

The rearrangement links TRBV5-4 to TRBJ2-1; the D gene is possibly TRBD2 (6 bases). Germline values: CDR1 SGHNT, CDR2 YYREEE (reference sequence). There are 16 residues in the CDR3. V was trimmed by 0 bases and J by 8 bases, leaving 18 bases between them. CDR3 protein: CASSLAPRGAVYEQFF. The CDR3 nucleotides read TGTGCCAGCAGCTTGGCCCCGCGGGGCGCGGTCTATGAGCAGTTCTTC. Using reference TRBV5-4 and TRBJ2-1 for the parts outside the CDR3, the full variable domain is ETGVTQSPTHLIKTRGQQVTLRCSSQSGHNTVSWYQQALGQGPQFIFQYYREEENGRGNFPPRFSGLQFPNYSSELNVNALELDDSALYLCASSLAPRGAVYEQFFGPGTRLTVL.

This chain connects TRBV6-5 to TRBJ1-3; D unclear. The CDR3 totals 15 residues. Germline CDR1 and CDR2: MNHEY and SVGAGI. The germline V and J ends were trimmed by 0 bases and 0 bases, with 6 bases remaining between them. DNA for the CDR3: TGTGCCAGCAGTTACTCAGATAACTCTGGAAACACCATATATTTT. It encodes CASSYSDNSGNTIYF.

This clone has only one observation. This chain connects TRBV7-2 to TRBJ2-5, with D possibly called TRBD1 or TRBD2 (6 bases each). The V end was cut by 3 bases, the J end by 4 bases, with 12 bases between. The CDR3 covers 14 residues. The germline CDR1 and CDR2 sequences are SGHTA and FQGNSA. The CDR3 region is CASSFKGGRETQYF. For the CDR3, the DNA is TGTGCCAGCAGCTTTAAGGGGGGACGAGAGACCCAGTACTTC.